The 9 T cell receptor beta chains reported below all come from one sample, sequenced in a study of blood T cell repertoires in COVID-19. The data were produced by immunoSEQ multiplex PCR, yet TCRdb's version contains in-frame clones alone and is incomplete. The sample comprises just over 300,000 clones, 85% to 90% of which are singletons, and 1.8% rests with the top ten. The material sequenced was peripheral blood. These receptors were taken from a woman younger than 45 with COVID-19, enrolled during active disease.

V gene TRBV5-6 combines with J gene TRBJ2-1; 15 bases fit TRBD2. Unmatched junction bases numbered 9, after V lost 5 bases and J lost 0 bases. The CDR3 runs 19 residues. Germline CDR1 SGHDT, CDR2 YYEEEE. CDR3 DNA: TGTGCCAGCAGTGCTTGGACTAGCGGGGGGGCAAGCTCCTACAATGAGCAGTTCTTC. Encoded protein: CASSAWTSGGASSYNEQFF.

The chain is built from TRBV6-1 and TRBJ1-2; 7 bases match TRBD1. CDR1 is MNHNS and CDR2 is SASEGT in the germline V gene. This CDR3 comprises 14 residues. The V segment lost 1 base and the J segment 3 bases; nucleotides outside the gene matches: 2. CDR3 amino acids: CASSEEDRYYGYTF. CDR3 DNA: TGTGCCAGCAGTGAAGAGGACAGGTACTATGGCTACACCTTC.

This chain connects TRBV7-6 to TRBJ1-2, with TRBD1 as a possible D gene (6 bases). V lost 5 bases, J lost 0 bases, and 13 bases lay in between. The germline CDR1 and CDR2 sequences are SGHVS and FNYEAQ. The CDR3 has 15 residues. In DNA form, the CDR3 reads TGTGCCAGCAGCCCCCAAGGGGGGGCTAACTATGGCTACACCTTC. This codes for CASSPQGGANYGYTF.

This chain joins TRBV5-1 and TRBJ1-1; tentatively, D is TRBD1 (5 bases). The CDR3 is 15 residues long. Trimming left V 4 bases short and J 1 base short, with 14 bases between. CDR1 and CDR2 (germline): SGHRS, YFSETQ. CDR3 coding DNA: TGCGCCAGCAGCCCTTGGGGCCTTGGGAACACTGAAGCTTTCTTT. Its protein is CASSPWGLGNTEAFF.

Here the CDR3 DNA reads TGTGCCAGCAGTTACTCGAGGGTGGGCACAGATACGCAGTATTTT. It encodes CASSYSRVGTDTQYF. The chain is built from TRBV6-5 and TRBJ2-3, with D maybe TRBD2 (5 bases). Germline assignment: CDR1 MNHEY and CDR2 SVGAGI. Trimming left V 0 bases short and J 1 base short, with 8 bases between. The length of the CDR3 is 15 residues.

As regards this clone: Other nucleotide sequences from this sample produce the same CDR3. This rearrangement joins TRBV7-3 to TRBJ2-5, with D possibly being TRBD2 (7 bases). Germline CDR1 SGHTA, CDR2 FQGTGA. The CDR3 contains 14 residues. The germline V and J ends were trimmed by 2 bases and 5 bases, with 12 bases remaining between them. The DNA of the CDR3 is TGTGCCAGCAGCTTAGCGGGGGCGGGTGAGACCCAGTACTTC. Translated, it gives CASSLAGAGETQYF.

The chain links TRBV5-1 to TRBJ1-1; no definite D call. The CDR3 runs to 14 residues. The germline V gene encodes CDR1 SGHRS and CDR2 YFSETQ. V dropped 0 bases and J dropped 13 bases, with 19 bases sitting between them. CDR3 nucleotide sequence: TGCGCCAGCAGCTTGGCCCCCGGTGCTCGGGTTATTTTCTTT. It translates to CASSLAPGARVIFF.

The chain combines TRBV4-1 with TRBJ2-3; D ambiguous. Per germline, CDR1 MGHRA and CDR2 YSYEKL. Trimming removed 0 bases from V and 3 bases from J, with 10 bases in between. The length of the CDR3 is 15 residues. Written as DNA, the CDR3 is TGCGCCAGCAGCCAAGAAATGGGCCGGACAGATACGCAGTATTTT. It specifies CASSQEMGRTDTQYF.

This clone was observed a handful of times. The rearrangement joins TRBV27 to TRBJ2-7; a possible D gene is TRBD1 (6 bases). This CDR3 is built from 11 residues. Trimming pared 7 bases from V and 4 bases from J, leaving 8 bases between. Germline values: CDR1 MNHEY, CDR2 SMNVEV (reference sequence). The CDR3 here is CASTDSYEQYV. In nucleotides, the CDR3 is TGTGCCAGCACGGACAGTTACGAGCAGTACGTC.